This TCR beta chain appears in the sequencing data of a study of T cells in Graves' hyperthyroidism and ophthalmopathy. Study as a whole: Blood was drawn when the patient was first diagnosed and still untreated.

On this clonotype: Antigen unknown.

V shed 4 bases and J shed 2 bases, with 10 bases lying between them. CDR3 size: 13 residues. Germline assignment: CDR1 DFQATT and CDR2 SNEGSKA (reference sequence). TCR beta CDR3 sequences were amplified from RNA transcripts. When the TCR CDR3 underwent first-round RT-PCR, the HTBI primer set was used. TCRdb re-called the multiplex PCR reads through MiXCR, storing one row per CDR3 protein. The sample lists 500,000 or so distinct CDR3 sequences; roughly a sixth were seen once. Overall study findings and caveats: Progression to ophthalmopathy was predicted a median of 6.5 months early. Ophthalmopathy was separated from stable hyperthyroidism by a 13 V-J model.

The cohort's ophthalmopathy patients, a group with duration under 3 months, had a Clinical Activity Score of at least 3 and a NOSPECS grade of at least 4. The origin of this receptor is a woman under 30 with Graves' ophthalmopathy. The sample was blood. The chain carries TRBV20-1 and TRBJ2-3; possible D gene TRBD2, 5 bases. CDR3 sequence: CSATDYTTDTQYF. Here the CDR3 DNA reads TGCAGTGCTACTGACTACACCACAGATACGCAGTATTTT.